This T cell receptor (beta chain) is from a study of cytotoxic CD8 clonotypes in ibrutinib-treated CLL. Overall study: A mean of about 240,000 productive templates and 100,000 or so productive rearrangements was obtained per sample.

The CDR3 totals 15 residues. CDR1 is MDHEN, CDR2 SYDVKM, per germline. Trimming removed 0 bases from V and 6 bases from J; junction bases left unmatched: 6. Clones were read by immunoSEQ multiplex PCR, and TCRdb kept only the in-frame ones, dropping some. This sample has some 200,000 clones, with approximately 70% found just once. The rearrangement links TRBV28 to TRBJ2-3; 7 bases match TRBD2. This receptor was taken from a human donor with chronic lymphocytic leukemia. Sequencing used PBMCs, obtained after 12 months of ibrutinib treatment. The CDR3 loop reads CASSLWEGRVDTQYF. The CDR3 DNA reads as TGTGCCAGCAGTTTATGGGAGGGGAGGGTTGATACGCAGTATTTT.